Following are 2 T cell receptor beta chains from one sample sequenced in a study of T cells in Graves' hyperthyroidism and ophthalmopathy. Template material for amplifying TCR beta CDR3 regions consisted of RNA transcripts. The TCR CDR3 first-round RT-PCR relied on the HTBI primer set. TCRdb ran MiXCR on the multiplex PCR reads and lists one entry per CDR3 protein. The sample carries almost 35,000 distinct CDR3 sequences, 52% recorded once. Sequencing was carried out using blood. The receptor set was obtained from a woman aged 40 to 55 with Graves' ophthalmopathy.

This clonotype was found many times. A read error is possible here, since a much larger clone lies one base away. The V and J genes are TRBV6-5 and TRBJ2-2; D tentatively reads TRBD1 or TRBD2 (5 bases each). The CDR3 runs to 13 residues. The germline V gene has CDR1 MNHEY and CDR2 SVGAGI. The CDR3 loop is CASSTGHTGELSF. The CDR3 bases are TGTGCCAGCAGTACGGGGCACACCGGGGAGCTGTCTTTT.

The genes are TRBV29-1 and TRBJ2-1, with 9 bases lining up with TRBD2. Trimming cost V 8 bases and J 6 bases; bases outside gene matches: 5. The CDR3 covers 12 residues. In germline, CDR1 is SQVTM, CDR2 ANQGSEA. In nucleotides, the CDR3 is TGCAGCAGGCGGGAGGGCCCCAATGAGCAGTTCTTC. Encoded protein: CSRREGPNEQFF.